This T cell receptor beta chain is from a study of blood T cell repertoires in COVID-19. Whole-study context: From the United States, Italy and Spain came samples of acute and convalescent COVID-19. PBMCs, B-cell-depleted T cells, or T cells were the source of the cDNA or gDNA that made up the material.

Using immunoSEQ multiplex PCR, the repertoire was profiled, and TCRdb retains in-frame clones only, with some absent. This sample has about 130,000 clones, with roughly 83% found just once. Germline lookup yields CDR1 KGHSH and CDR2 LQKENI. Trimming stripped 0 bases from V and 8 bases from J, with 13 bases between. CDR3 size: 15 residues. This clonotype was sampled from a human donor in a cohort sampled during active COVID-19. The chain combines TRBV18 with TRBJ1-4; D is possibly TRBD1 (5 bases). Source material: peripheral blood. The CDR3: CASSPPGGGNEKLFF. As DNA, the CDR3 is TGTGCCAGCTCACCACCAGGTGGGGGGAACGAAAAACTGTTTTTT. Supplemented by reference TRBV18 and TRBJ1-4, the full variable domain reads NAGVMQNPRHLVRRRGQEARLRCSPMKGHSHVYWYRQLPEEGLKFMVYLQKENIIDESGMPKERFSAEFPKEGPSILRIQQVVRGDSAAYFCASSPPGGGNEKLFFGSGTQLSVL.